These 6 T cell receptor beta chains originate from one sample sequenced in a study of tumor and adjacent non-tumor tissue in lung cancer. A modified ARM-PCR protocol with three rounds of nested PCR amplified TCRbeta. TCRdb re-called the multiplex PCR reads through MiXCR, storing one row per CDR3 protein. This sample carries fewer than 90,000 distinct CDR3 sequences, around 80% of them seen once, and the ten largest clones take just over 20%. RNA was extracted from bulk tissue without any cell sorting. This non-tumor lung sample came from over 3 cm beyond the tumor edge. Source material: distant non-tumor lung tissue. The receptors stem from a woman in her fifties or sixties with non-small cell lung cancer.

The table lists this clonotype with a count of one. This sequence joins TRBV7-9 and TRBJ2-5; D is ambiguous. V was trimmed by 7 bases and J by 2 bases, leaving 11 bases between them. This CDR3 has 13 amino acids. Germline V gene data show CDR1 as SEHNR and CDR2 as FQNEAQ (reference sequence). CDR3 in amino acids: CASNLMTQETQYF. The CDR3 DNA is TGTGCCAGCAACCTCATGACTCAAGAGACCCAGTACTTC.

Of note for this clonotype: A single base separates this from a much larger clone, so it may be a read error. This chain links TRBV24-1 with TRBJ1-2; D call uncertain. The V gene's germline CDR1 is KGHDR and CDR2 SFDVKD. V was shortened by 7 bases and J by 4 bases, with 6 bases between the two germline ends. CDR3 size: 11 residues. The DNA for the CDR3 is TGTGCCACCAGGGACTTCTATGGCTACACCTTC. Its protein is CATRDFYGYTF.

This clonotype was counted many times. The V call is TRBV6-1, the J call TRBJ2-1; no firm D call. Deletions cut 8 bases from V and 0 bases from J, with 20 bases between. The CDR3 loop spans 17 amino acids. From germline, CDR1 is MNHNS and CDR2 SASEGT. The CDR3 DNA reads TGTGCCAGCGATCCCCAGCTGCTGGCGCGCTCCTACAATGAGCAGTTCTTC. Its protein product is CASDPQLLARSYNEQFF.

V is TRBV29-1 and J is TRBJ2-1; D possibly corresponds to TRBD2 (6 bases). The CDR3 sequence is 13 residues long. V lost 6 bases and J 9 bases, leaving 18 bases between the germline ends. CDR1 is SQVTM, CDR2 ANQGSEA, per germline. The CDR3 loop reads CSVEKREGGEQFF. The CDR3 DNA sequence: TGCAGCGTCGAGAAGCGTGAGGGAGGTGAGCAGTTCTTC.

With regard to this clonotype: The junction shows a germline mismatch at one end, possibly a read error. In nucleotides, the CDR3 is TGCAGTGTTAGAGATTTGGGCAGCAGCTACGAGCAGTACTTC. Translation: CSVRDLGSSYEQYF. The rearrangement links TRBV20-1 to TRBJ2-7; D is uncertain. The CDR3 length is 14 residues. Germline V gene sequence: CDR1 DFQATT, CDR2 SNEGSKA (reference sequence).

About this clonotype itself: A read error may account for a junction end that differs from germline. CDR3 bases: TGTACCAGCAGACCCATTAGGATAGGGGATTTCTACGAGCAGTACTTC. Amino acid sequence: CTSRPIRIGDFYEQYF. V gene TRBV6-5 combines with J gene TRBJ2-7, with a possible D match to TRBD1 (5 bases). The CDR3 consists of 16 residues. From germline, CDR1 is MNHEY and CDR2 SVGAGI.